The 16 T cell receptor beta chains presented below share a single source sample, sequenced in a study of cytomegalovirus exposure and HLA in healthy donors. A multiplex PCR was run with 60 Vbeta primers and 13 Jbeta primers. Produced via immunoSEQ multiplex PCR; TCRdb's table is partial and in-frame only. The table includes approximately 150,000 clones, 60% to 85% detected once. Input material: PBMCs. All receptors derive from a young woman in good health and CMV-seronegative.

This chain links TRBV27 with TRBJ2-2, with D maybe TRBD1 (6 bases). The CDR3 is made up of 15 amino acids. The ends were cut back, 2 bases at V and 6 bases at J, with 13 bases in the middle. Germline V gene sequence: CDR1 MNHEY, CDR2 SMNVEV (reference sequence). The CDR3 loop reads CASSLGLTGSGELFF. The CDR3 region has the DNA TGTGCCAGCAGTTTAGGGCTTACAGGGTCCGGGGAGCTGTTTTTT.

This clone has more than one count but fewer than ten. The V and J genes are TRBV5-4 and TRBJ2-5; D is perhaps TRBD2 (6 bases). Germline values: CDR1 SGHNT, CDR2 YYREEE (reference sequence). This CDR3 region has 15 residues. Between the trimmed V and J ends, which lost 0 bases and 5 bases, there was a span of 14 bases. CDR3 amino acids: CASSLGGLSEETQYF. As DNA, the CDR3 is TGTGCCAGCAGCTTGGGGGGACTGAGTGAGGAGACCCAGTACTTC.

The chain links TRBV6-1 to TRBJ1-2; D is perhaps TRBD1 (5 bases). Trimming removed 0 bases at V and 2 bases at J, with 13 bases between. This CDR3 region has 16 residues. In germline, CDR1 is MNHNS, CDR2 SASEGT. The CDR3 reads CASSEAIETANYGYTF. The CDR3 DNA follows: TGTGCCAGCAGTGAAGCGATAGAGACAGCCAACTATGGCTACACCTTC.

A note on this clone: The sample carries other DNA sequences with the same CDR3. The chain couples TRBV29-1 to TRBJ2-2; possible D gene TRBD2, 5 bases. V was trimmed by 4 bases and J by 6 bases, leaving 6 bases between them. Germline V gene sequence: CDR1 SQVTM, CDR2 ANQGSEA. The CDR3 is 11 residues long. The CDR3 loop is CSVGGPGELFF. CDR3 nucleotides: TGCAGCGTTGGCGGGCCCGGGGAGCTGTTTTTT.

The CDR3 loop reads CASSGRLAGGPYNEQFF. CDR3 in DNA: TGTGCCAGCAGTGGGCGACTAGCGGGAGGCCCCTACAATGAGCAGTTCTTC. The rearrangement joins TRBV6-1 to TRBJ2-1; 13 bases fit TRBD2. The germline CDR1 and CDR2 sequences are MNHNS and SASEGT. This CDR3 comprises 17 residues. J gave up 2 bases and V 4 bases, and 5 bases lay outside the gene matches.

This clone was picked up a small number of times. CDR3 nucleotide sequence: TGTGCCAGCAGTGCGGGAGGGAACACCGGGGAGCTGTTTTTT. Encoded protein: CASSAGGNTGELFF. The V and J genes are TRBV6-4 and TRBJ2-2, with 7 bases lining up with TRBD2. CDR1 is MRHNA, CDR2 SNTAGT, per germline. J was trimmed by 1 base and V by 4 bases; bases with no gene match: 0. This CDR3 region has 14 residues.

The V call is TRBV6-1, the J call TRBJ1-6, with 10 positions matching TRBD1. Germline V gene data show CDR1 as MNHNS and CDR2 as SASEGT. The CDR3 extends over 14 amino acids. The J segment lost 10 bases and the V segment lost 8 bases, leaving 8 bases of the junction unmatched. Here the CDR3 reads CASVMTGGGSPLHF. DNA for the CDR3: TGTGCCAGCGTAATGACAGGGGGCGGGTCACCCCTCCACTTT.

V gene TRBV14 combines with J gene TRBJ2-7; TRBD1 is a possible D gene (6 bases). The CDR3 runs to 16 residues. Trimming removed 4 bases from V and 4 bases from J, with 20 bases in between. Germline CDR1 and CDR2: SGHDN and FVKESK. DNA for the CDR3: TGTGCCAGCAGCCTTATGGGGGTACAGGGCTGGTACGAGCAGTACTTC. Its protein is CASSLMGVQGWYEQYF.

This chain connects TRBV19 to TRBJ1-1, with a possible D match to TRBD1 (6 bases). V gave up 4 bases and J gave up 10 bases, with 13 bases separating them. Germline CDR1 reads LNHDA; CDR2 reads SQIVND (reference sequence). This CDR3 is 12 amino acids long. CDR3 coding DNA: TGTGCCAGTAGTAACACAGGGAGTGTAGCTTTCTTT. Amino acid sequence: CASSNTGSVAFF.

The V and J genes are TRBV7-9 and TRBJ2-4; D not certain. This CDR3 contains 14 residues. Trimming cost V 2 bases and J 3 bases, with 8 bases left between them. In germline, CDR1 is SEHNR, CDR2 FQNEAQ (reference sequence). The DNA of the CDR3 is TGTGCCAGCAGCTTATCGGAGAACAAAAACATTCAGTACTTC. Its protein product is CASSLSENKNIQYF.

This clone was observed a few times. A junction boundary mismatches the germline segment, possibly from a read error. The V call is TRBV4-2, the J call TRBJ2-7, with TRBD2 identical over 10 bases. Per germline, CDR1 LGHNA and CDR2 YNFKEQ. There are 17 residues in the CDR3. The CDR3 DNA is TGTGTCAGCAGCCAAGCCCTTGGACTAGCGGAAGGGACCGAGCAGTACTTC. This translates into CVSSQALGLAEGTEQYF.

The chain is built from TRBV6-1 and TRBJ2-7; 7 bases fit TRBD1. The germline CDR1 and CDR2 sequences are MNHNS and SASEGT. V shed 6 bases and J 2 bases; nucleotides not matched to a gene: 7. The CDR3 sequence is 14 residues long. CDR3 sequence: CASRFRQGPYEQYF. DNA of the CDR3: TGTGCCAGCAGGTTCCGACAGGGACCCTACGAGCAGTACTTC.

Only one count was recorded for this clone. The chain combines TRBV11-3 with TRBJ2-3, with 13 bases matching TRBD2. J was trimmed by 6 bases and V by 3 bases; bases with no gene match: 3. CDR3 size: 15 residues. The germline gives CDR1 SGHNT, CDR2 YENEEA. The CDR3: CASSFGLAGVDTQYF. The CDR3 coding sequence is TGTGCCAGCAGCTTTGGACTAGCGGGAGTCGATACGCAGTATTTT.

The chain employs TRBV27 and TRBJ2-3, with 9 bases that match TRBD2. The CDR3 contains 16 residues. CDR1 and CDR2 (germline): MNHEY, SMNVEV (reference sequence). V gave up 4 bases and J gave up 2 bases; unmatched junction bases: 7. The CDR3 loop is CASSSSLAGITDTQYF. The CDR3 DNA sequence: TGTGCCAGCAGTTCCTCCCTAGCGGGGATCACAGATACGCAGTATTTT.

This chain connects TRBV4-1 to TRBJ2-1; TRBD2 matches at 8 bases. The CDR3 has 15 residues. Per germline, CDR1 MGHRA and CDR2 YSYEKL. With 3 bases clipped from V and 7 bases from J, the junction kept 8 bases outside the gene matches. CDR3 bases: TGCGCCAGCAGCCACCCAGCGGGAGTGCGAAATGAGCAGTTCTTC. Encoded protein: CASSHPAGVRNEQFF.

The chain joins TRBV27 to TRBJ2-5; tentatively, D is TRBD1 (5 bases). This CDR3 is 16 amino acids long. Germline values: CDR1 MNHEY, CDR2 SMNVEV (reference sequence). Trimming removed 0 bases at V and 7 bases at J, with 18 bases between. The CDR3 sequence: CASSLSWARGSGTQYF. The CDR3 coding sequence is TGTGCCAGCAGTTTATCGTGGGCTAGGGGAAGTGGGACCCAGTACTTC.